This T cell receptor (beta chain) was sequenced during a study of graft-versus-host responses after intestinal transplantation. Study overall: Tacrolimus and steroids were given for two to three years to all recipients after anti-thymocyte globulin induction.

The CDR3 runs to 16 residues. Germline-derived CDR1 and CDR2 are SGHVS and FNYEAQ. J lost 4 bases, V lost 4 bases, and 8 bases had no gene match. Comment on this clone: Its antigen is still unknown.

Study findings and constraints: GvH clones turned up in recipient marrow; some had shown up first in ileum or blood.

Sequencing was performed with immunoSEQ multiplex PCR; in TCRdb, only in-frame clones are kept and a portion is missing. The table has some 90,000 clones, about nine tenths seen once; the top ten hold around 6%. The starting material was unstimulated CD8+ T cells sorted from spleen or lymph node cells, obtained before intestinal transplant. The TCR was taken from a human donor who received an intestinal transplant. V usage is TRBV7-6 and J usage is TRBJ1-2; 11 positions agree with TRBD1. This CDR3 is CASSSETGTGGYGYTF. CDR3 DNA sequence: TGTGCCAGCAGCTCAGAGACCGGGACAGGGGGCTATGGCTACACCTTC.